This T cell receptor (beta chain) was sequenced in a study of response to subunit inactivated influenza vaccine. Unmatched junction bases numbered 10, after V lost 6 bases and J lost 6 bases. Per the germline V gene, CDR1 is MDHEN and CDR2 is SYDVKM. The CDR3 totals 16 residues. Overall study results and limits: Authors suggested each seasonal flu vaccination may recruit only limited numbers of new T cells.

This clonotype occurred many times. Its antigen is not identified. TCRdb processed the RT-PCR reads anew with MiXCR; each CDR3 protein has one entry. The repertoire includes about 620,000 distinct CDR3 sequences, roughly 12% of them detected once, and approximately 10% sits in the top ten. The sequences come from PBMCs from blood, collected on the day of vaccination. This chain joins TRBV28 and TRBJ2-1, with 11 positions matching TRBD2. The receptor comes from a man aged 45-60 years who received an inactivated influenza vaccine. DNA for the CDR3: TGTGCCAGCAGCCCAATGGGGCTAGCGGGAGGCAATGAGCAGTTCTTC. Its translation is CASSPMGLAGGNEQFF.